A selection of T cell receptor beta chains follows, all from one sample in a study of cytomegalovirus exposure and HLA in healthy donors. TCRdb's copy holds only in-frame clones and misses some; the assay was immunoSEQ multiplex PCR. The sample includes over 200,000 clones, 75% to 80% seen only once; the top ten take 1.5% to 2%. The specimen was PBMCs. These receptor sequences come from a male donor in good health and CMV-seronegative. Both conserved end residues are part of each CDR3. D genes are given only for firm matches. Clone size is given for some rows only: seen once, a few or many times, or a class if the clone is expanded.

DNA | CDR3 | J | V | size | D
TGTGCCAGCAGTCCAGGGGGCTTCTACGAGCAGTACTTC | CASSPGGFYEQYF | TRBJ2-7 | TRBV2 | - | TRBD1
TGTGCCAGCAGTTTTGGGACAGGGTGGTCAGATACGCAGTATTTT | CASSFGTGWSDTQYF | TRBJ2-3 | TRBV27 | - | TRBD1
TGTGCCAGCAGCTTCGGGAATGCAGGGGTTAACTATGGCTACACCTTC | CASSFGNAGVNYGYTF | TRBJ1-2 | TRBV11-2 | - | -
TGTGCCAGCAGCTTCGGTTCCGGCCCCTCGGGGCAGTTCTTC | CASSFGSGPSGQFF | TRBJ2-1 | TRBV5-4 | few | -
TGTGCCAGCAGCAACTACAGGGTCTCTAATGAAAAACTGTTTTTT | CASSNYRVSNEKLFF | TRBJ1-4 | TRBV5-4 | - | -
TGTGCCAGCAGTGGGGGGGGATTCTATGGCTACACCTTC | CASSGGGFYGYTF | TRBJ1-2 | TRBV6-1 | once | -
TGTGCCAGCAGCTTGCCCGGGACAGGCACAGATACGCAGTATTTT | CASSLPGTGTDTQYF | TRBJ2-3 | TRBV5-4 | - | TRBD1
TGTGCCAGCAGCTTGTATGGGACAGGCGGGGACGAGCAGTACTTC | CASSLYGTGGDEQYF | TRBJ2-7 | TRBV5-6 | - | TRBD1
TGTGCTTTGGGGGGGCGCGGGGGAGAAGGCTACACCTTC | CALGGRGGEGYTF | TRBJ1-2 | TRBV7-9 | few | -
TGTGCCAGCAGCCAATTTACGGGGAATCAGCCCCAGCATTTT | CASSQFTGNQPQHF | TRBJ1-5 | TRBV16 | - | -
TGTGCCAGCAGCTTAGGGATCCTAGCGGGAGAAGGAGATACGCAGTATTTT | CASSLGILAGEGDTQYF | TRBJ2-3 | TRBV11-2 | - | TRBD2
TGTGCCAGCAGCCCAACGGGAACATCTAATCAGCCCCAGCATTTT | CASSPTGTSNQPQHF | TRBJ1-5 | TRBV6-5 | - | -
TGCGCCAGCAGCCAAGATTCGTGGGGCGGAGATACGCAGTATTTT | CASSQDSWGGDTQYF | TRBJ2-3 | TRBV4-3 | - | -
TGCGCCAGCAGCCTCGAACTAAACAGGGGAAATGAGGGCTACACCTTC | CASSLELNRGNEGYTF | TRBJ1-2 | TRBV4-1 | - | TRBD1
TGCGCCAGCAGCTTGTTAGGGGTGGACTATGGCTACACCTTC | CASSLLGVDYGYTF | TRBJ1-2 | TRBV5-1 | - | -
TGTGCCAGCAGCTATCCAGCGGGAGGGATCCACGAGCAGTACTTC | CASSYPAGGIHEQYF | TRBJ2-7 | TRBV11-1 | once | TRBD2
TGTGCCAGCAGTTCCCCGGGACAGGGGAGATACCGGGAGCTGTTTTTT | CASSSPGQGRYRELFF | TRBJ2-2 | TRBV6-5 | once | TRBD1
TGTGCCAGCAGTTTTAATAGGGCAGGGGTGTGGGGCACTGAAGCTTTCTTT | CASSFNRAGVWGTEAFF | TRBJ1-1 | TRBV28 | - | -
TGTGCCAGCAGCTTGCTAGGTACCTCCTACAATGAGCAGTTCTTC | CASSLLGTSYNEQFF | TRBJ2-1 | TRBV5-5 | - | -
TGTGCCAGTAGTATTTACAGGGGGCCAAATGAAAAACTGTTTTTT | CASSIYRGPNEKLFF | TRBJ1-4 | TRBV19 | - | TRBD1
TGTTCCAGCAGCCCCTTAGCGGGAACCTCCTACAATGAGCAGTTCTTC | CSSSPLAGTSYNEQFF | TRBJ2-1 | TRBV7-9 | - | TRBD2
TGTGCCAGCTCATCTCAAGTACTAGCGGGGGCAGGGGAGACCCAGTACTTC | CASSSQVLAGAGETQYF | TRBJ2-5 | TRBV18 | few | TRBD2
TGTGCCAGCAGCCCCGGGACAGGGGTAACAGATACGCAGTATTTT | CASSPGTGVTDTQYF | TRBJ2-3 | TRBV11-3 | few | TRBD1
TGTGCCAGCAGCTCCAGGGGAAAGGGTGAAAAACTGTTTTTT | CASSSRGKGEKLFF | TRBJ1-4 | TRBV7-6 | - | -
TGTGCCAGCAGTGGGGTTGGGCAGAAGGTCGACACCGGGGAGCTGTTTTTT | CASSGVGQKVDTGELFF | TRBJ2-2 | TRBV6-1 | - | -
TGTGCCAGCAGCGTAGATCTAGGCAGCTCCTACGAGCAGTACTTC | CASSVDLGSSYEQYF | TRBJ2-7 | TRBV9 | - | -
TGCGCCAGCAGCCATACTAGTGGGAGCACAGATACGCAGTATTTT | CASSHTSGSTDTQYF | TRBJ2-3 | TRBV4-3 | - | -
TGTGCCAGCGGACGAGGGACAGAAGTTGAAGCTTTCTTT | CASGRGTEVEAFF | TRBJ1-1 | TRBV28 | - | TRBD1